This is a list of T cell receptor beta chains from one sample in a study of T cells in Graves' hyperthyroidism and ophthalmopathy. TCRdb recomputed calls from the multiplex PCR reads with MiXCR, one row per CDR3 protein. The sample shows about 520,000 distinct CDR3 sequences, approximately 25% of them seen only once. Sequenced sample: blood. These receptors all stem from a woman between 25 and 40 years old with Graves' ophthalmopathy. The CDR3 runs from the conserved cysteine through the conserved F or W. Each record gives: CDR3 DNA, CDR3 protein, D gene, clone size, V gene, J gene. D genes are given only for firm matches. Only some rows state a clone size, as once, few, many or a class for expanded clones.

TGTGCCAGCAGCTCTTTGGGACTAGCGGATAACTACGAGCAGTACTTC,CASSSLGLADNYEQYF,TRBD2,many,TRBV13,TRBJ2-7
TGTGCCAGCACCGCGACAGGGCTCTCTGGAAACACCATATATTTT,CASTATGLSGNTIYF,TRBD1,-,TRBV12-3/TRBV12-4,TRBJ1-3
TGCAGTGCCTTTCGGACTAGCGGGGGGCAGAGCTCCTACGAGCAGTACTTC,CSAFRTSGGQSSYEQYF,TRBD2,-,TRBV20-1,TRBJ2-7
TGTGCCAGCAGTTTGGGGGGACAGGGACCTTATGGCTACACCTTC,CASSLGGQGPYGYTF,TRBD1,-,TRBV28,TRBJ1-2
TGTGCCAGCAGCCAACAGGGGAACCAAGGAAACACCATATATTTT,CASSQQGNQGNTIYF,TRBD1,many,TRBV6-1,TRBJ1-3
TGTGCCAGCAGACTACAGTCCACCCAGTACTTC,CASRLQSTQYF,-,-,TRBV7-2,TRBJ2-5
TGCAGCGCCCGATTACAGGGGAACACTGAAGCTTTCTTT,CSARLQGNTEAFF,-,many,TRBV29-1,TRBJ1-1
TGCAGTGCTAGAGTCGGAGGGGAAACCTACTTC,CSARVGGETYF,-,many,TRBV20-1,TRBJ2-7
TGTGCCATCAGTGAGTCATGGGACAGGGTAAACTATGGCTACACCTTC,CAISESWDRVNYGYTF,TRBD1,few,TRBV10-3,TRBJ1-2
TGTGCCAGCAGCCAAGGTGTTCCGGTAAGGGGGCCGATGAACACTGAAGCTTTCTTT,CASSQGVPVRGPMNTEAFF,TRBD1,-,TRBV3-1,TRBJ1-1
TGTGCCAGCACCAAGCCACCGGACTCGAATGGCTACACCTTC,CASTKPPDSNGYTF,-,-,TRBV2,TRBJ1-2
TGTGCCAGCAGTCAAGAAGAAGGGACAGTGAACACTGAAGCTTTCTTT,CASSQEEGTVNTEAFF,TRBD1,many,TRBV7-8,TRBJ1-1
TGTGCCAGCAGCGTAGCTACGCAGGGGAACTATGGCTACACCTTC,CASSVATQGNYGYTF,-,few,TRBV9,TRBJ1-2
TGTGCCGGATTCTCCTCGACCGGGGAGCTGTTTTTT,CAGFSSTGELFF,-,many,TRBV12-3/TRBV12-4,TRBJ2-2
TGTGCCAGCAACTTAGTAGGGCCGTCGGACTATGGCTACACCTTC,CASNLVGPSDYGYTF,-,-,TRBV7-2,TRBJ1-2
TGTGCCATCAGTGACAGTAATCAGCCCCAGCATTTT,CAISDSNQPQHF,-,many,TRBV10-3,TRBJ1-5
TGCAGCGTCGACGAAGTTCTAACTGAAGCTTTCTTT,CSVDEVLTEAFF,-,-,TRBV29-1,TRBJ1-1
TGCGCCAGCAGCCTTGGGACAGGGGTTAACTATGGCTACACCTTC,CASSLGTGVNYGYTF,TRBD1,many,TRBV5-1,TRBJ1-2
TGTGCCAGCAGTAAGGGGACACCTAATAGCAATCAGCCCCAGCATTTT,CASSKGTPNSNQPQHF,-,-,TRBV6-1,TRBJ1-5
TGTGCCAGCAGCCCCGGCAGGGTACTCACCGGGGAGCTGTTTTTT,CASSPGRVLTGELFF,-,-,TRBV7-2,TRBJ2-2
TGTGCCAGCAGTGAGGGTAGGGGGCGAGAAAACACCATATATTTT,CASSEGRGRENTIYF,TRBD1,few,TRBV6-1,TRBJ1-3
TGTGCCAGCAGCCAAGTAAATAGCAATCAGCCCCAGCATTTT,CASSQVNSNQPQHF,-,many,TRBV4-2,TRBJ1-5
TGTGCCAGCAGTTTAGAAGCAGGGATGGAGGCCAATCAGCCCCAGCATTTT,CASSLEAGMEANQPQHF,-,many,TRBV12-3/TRBV12-4,TRBJ1-5
TGTGCCAGGGGGGGGGCTGGAGCCTACGAGCAGTACTTC,CARGGAGAYEQYF,-,once,TRBV12-3/TRBV12-4,TRBJ2-7
TGTGCCAGCAGCCCGGGACGCCCGATTCAGAACACTGAAGCTTTCTTT,CASSPGRPIQNTEAFF,-,many,TRBV4-2,TRBJ1-1
TGTGCCAGCAGCTTGGTTAGCTTTCTTGGGAGCCCGGGACGACGGGGCGGGGAGCTGTTTTTT,CASSLVSFLGSPGRRGGELFF,-,-,TRBV5-4,TRBJ2-2
TGTGCCAGCATCCCTCGGAGTCCGAGCTCCTACGAGCAGTACTTC,CASIPRSPSSYEQYF,-,many,TRBV11-2,TRBJ2-7
TGCGCCAGCAGCCACCCAGGGGGCGCCCCCGGCGAGCAGTACTTC,CASSHPGGAPGEQYF,TRBD1,-,TRBV4-3,TRBJ2-7
TGTGCCACCAGCGGCAGGACAGGGGGGACCTACGAGCAGTACTTC,CATSGRTGGTYEQYF,TRBD1,-,TRBV15,TRBJ2-7
TGTGCCAGCAGTGACAATATGAACACTGAAGCTTTCTTT,CASSDNMNTEAFF,-,few,TRBV6-1,TRBJ1-1
TGCAGCGTTGTTCTTGAGGGCGGTGGCTACACCTTC,CSVVLEGGGYTF,-,many,TRBV29-1,TRBJ1-2
TGTGCCAGCAGTGTCGGTGAGTACTATGGCTACACCTTC,CASSVGEYYGYTF,-,once,TRBV2,TRBJ1-2
TGTGCCAGCACAGCAACCGGACAGGAAAATCAGCCCCAGCATTTT,CASTATGQENQPQHF,TRBD1,many,TRBV6-2/TRBV6-3,TRBJ1-5
TGTGCCAGCAGTTACTCTGGTGGGGGGCAAGCTGAAGCTTTCTTT,CASSYSGGGQAEAFF,-,-,TRBV6-2/TRBV6-3,TRBJ1-1
TGCGCCAGCAGCCCCGAGACAGTGGACTATGGCTACACCTTC,CASSPETVDYGYTF,-,many,TRBV5-1,TRBJ1-2
TGCAGTGCTAGAGATTGGACAGGCTATAGCAATCAGCCCCAGCATTTT,CSARDWTGYSNQPQHF,TRBD1,many,TRBV20-1,TRBJ1-5
TGTGCCAGCAGCTTCCAGGGAGGGGGGGCTATCTCTGGAAACACCATATATTTT,CASSFQGGGAISGNTIYF,-,many,TRBV13,TRBJ1-3
TGTGCCAGCAGTTACTCGCACCGACAAGAGACCCAGTACTTC,CASSYSHRQETQYF,-,many,TRBV6-5,TRBJ2-5